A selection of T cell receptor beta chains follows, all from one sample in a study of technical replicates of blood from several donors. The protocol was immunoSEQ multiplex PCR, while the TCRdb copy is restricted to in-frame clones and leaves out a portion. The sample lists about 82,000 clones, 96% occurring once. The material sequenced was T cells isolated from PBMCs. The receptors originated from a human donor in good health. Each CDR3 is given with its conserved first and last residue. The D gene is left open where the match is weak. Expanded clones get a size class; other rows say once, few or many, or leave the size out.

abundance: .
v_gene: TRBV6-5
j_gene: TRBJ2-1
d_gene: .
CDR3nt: TGTGCCAGCAGTCGTCCGGGTGCCCTGTACAATGAGCAGTTCTTC
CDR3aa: CASSRPGALYNEQFF

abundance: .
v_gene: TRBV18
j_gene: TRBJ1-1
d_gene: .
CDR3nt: TGTGCCAGCTCAGCCGACAGGAACACTGAAGCTTTCTTT
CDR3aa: CASSADRNTEAFF

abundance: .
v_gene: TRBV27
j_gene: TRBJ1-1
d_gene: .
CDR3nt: TGTGCCAGCAGTTTAAGCAGGGGTGGCACTGAAGCTTTCTTT
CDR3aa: CASSLSRGGTEAFF

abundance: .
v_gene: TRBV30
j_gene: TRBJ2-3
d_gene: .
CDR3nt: TGTGCCTGGAGTTTATACAGAAGCACAGATACGCAGTATTTT
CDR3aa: CAWSLYRSTDTQYF

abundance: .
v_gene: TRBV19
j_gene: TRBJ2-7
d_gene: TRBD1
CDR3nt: TGTGCCAGTAGTATTAGACAGGGGGGATCGGAGCAGTACTTC
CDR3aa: CASSIRQGGSEQYF

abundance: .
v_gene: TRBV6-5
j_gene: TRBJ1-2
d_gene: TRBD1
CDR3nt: TGTGCCAGCAGTTACTCTCCAGGGGGCGACTATGGCTACACCTTC
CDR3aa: CASSYSPGGDYGYTF

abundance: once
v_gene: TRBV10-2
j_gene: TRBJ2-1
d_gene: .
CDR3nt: TGCGCCAGCAGGACTGCTTACAATGAGCAGTTCTTC
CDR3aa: CASRTAYNEQFF

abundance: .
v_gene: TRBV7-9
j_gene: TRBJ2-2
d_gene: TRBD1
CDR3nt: TGTGCCAGCAGACAACAGGGGGCTGGGACCGGGGAGCTGTTTTTT
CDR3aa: CASRQQGAGTGELFF

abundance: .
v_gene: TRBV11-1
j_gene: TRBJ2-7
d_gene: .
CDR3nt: TGTGCCAGCAGCTTGGGGGGTTCCTACGAGCAGTACTTC
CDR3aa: CASSLGGSYEQYF

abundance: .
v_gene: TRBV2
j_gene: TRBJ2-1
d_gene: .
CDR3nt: TGTGCCAGCAGATCCGTAGATCCCCTGACTTCGAGCGGGCGATACAATGAGCAGTTCTTC
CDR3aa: CASRSVDPLTSSGRYNEQFF

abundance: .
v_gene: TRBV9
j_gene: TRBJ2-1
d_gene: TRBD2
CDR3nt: TGTGCCAGCAGCGGCGGAACTAGCGCACCCAATGAGCAGTTCTTC
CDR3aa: CASSGGTSAPNEQFF

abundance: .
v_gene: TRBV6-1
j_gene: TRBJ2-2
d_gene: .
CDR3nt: TGTGCCAGCAGCTGGAACACCGGGGAGCTGTTTTTT
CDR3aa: CASSWNTGELFF

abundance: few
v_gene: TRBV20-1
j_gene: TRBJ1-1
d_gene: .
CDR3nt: TGCAGTGCGGGGGACTGGAATGAAGCTTTCTTT
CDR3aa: CSAGDWNEAFF

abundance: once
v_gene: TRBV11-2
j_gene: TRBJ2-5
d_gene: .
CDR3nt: TGTGCCAGCAGCTTAGATCTACCGAGGGCTAGTGAGACCCAGTACTTC
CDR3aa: CASSLDLPRASETQYF